The TCR beta chain described here comes from a study of blood T cell repertoires in COVID-19. V was clipped by 0 bases and J by 0 bases, with 7 bases between them. Germline V lookup: CDR1 SEHNR, CDR2 FQNEAQ (reference sequence). CDR3 length: 15 amino acids. Measured with immunoSEQ multiplex PCR; TCRdb has only the in-frame clones, and not every one. The sample lists 160,000 or so clones, roughly 87% seen once, with roughly 1.2% in the top ten. The TCR was taken from a human donor with acute COVID-19. The donor label of this sample is uncertain. The specimen was PBMCs or T cells enriched from blood (not recorded which). This chain connects TRBV7-9 to TRBJ2-3, with D uncertain. CDR3: CASSLASGSTDTQYF. CDR3 DNA sequence: TGTGCCAGCAGCTTAGCTTCGGGTAGCACAGATACGCAGTATTTT.